A selection of T cell receptor beta chains follows, all from one sample in a study of post-analysis software for immune sequencing data. TCRdb processed the PCR reads anew with MiXCR; each CDR3 protein has one entry. The table records fewer than 850,000 distinct CDR3 sequences, less than 35% of them present only once. The sample was blood. All receptors come from a girl aged 5 to 17 with multiple sclerosis. CDR3s include the opening cysteine and the closing phenylalanine or tryptophan. D genes are given only for firm matches. The size entry is marked missing in some rows and otherwise reads once, few, many or a size class.

D gene: TRBD1
V gene: TRBV6-4
J gene: TRBJ2-2
clone size: -
CDR3 DNA: TGTGCCAGCGGGGGACAGGGCGCGAACACCGGGGGGCTGTTTTTT
CDR3 protein: CASGGQGANTGGLFF

D gene: -
V gene: TRBV7-2
J gene: TRBJ2-5
clone size: -
CDR3 DNA: TGTGCCAGCAGCTTAGACAGGGTTGGCCAGTACTTC
CDR3 protein: CASSLDRVGQYF

D gene: -
V gene: TRBV28
J gene: TRBJ2-7
clone size: few
CDR3 DNA: TGTGCCAGCAGTTCCTCGGACAGCTCCTACGAGCAGTACTTC
CDR3 protein: CASSSSDSSYEQYF

D gene: TRBD2
V gene: TRBV20-1
J gene: TRBJ2-1
clone size: -
CDR3 DNA: TGCAGTGCTAAGGGACTAGAGGGCTACAATGAGCAGTTCTTC
CDR3 protein: CSAKGLEGYNEQFF

D gene: TRBD2
V gene: TRBV28
J gene: TRBJ2-1
clone size: few
CDR3 DNA: TGTGCCAGCAGTCCCGGACTAGCGGGAGGGGGTGAGCAGTTCTTC
CDR3 protein: CASSPGLAGGGEQFF

D gene: -
V gene: TRBV20-1
J gene: TRBJ2-7
clone size: -
CDR3 DNA: TGCAGTGCGGATGACGTCGGGGACTACGAGCAGTACTTC
CDR3 protein: CSADDVGDYEQYF

D gene: -
V gene: TRBV6-6
J gene: TRBJ2-1
clone size: -
CDR3 DNA: TGTGCCAGCAGTTCTGGACTTTTGCCGAATGAGCAGTCCTTC
CDR3 protein: CASSSGLLPNEQSF

D gene: TRBD2
V gene: TRBV7-8
J gene: TRBJ2-3
clone size: many
CDR3 DNA: TGTGCCAGCAGCCCGGGGACTAGCGGGACTAGCACAGATACGCAGTATTTT
CDR3 protein: CASSPGTSGTSTDTQYF

D gene: -
V gene: TRBV7-8
J gene: TRBJ1-4
clone size: -
CDR3 DNA: TGTGCCGGCAGCTTGTATCGAGGACAGGAAAAACTGTTTTTT
CDR3 protein: CAGSLYRGQEKLFF

D gene: TRBD1
V gene: TRBV29-1
J gene: TRBJ2-5
clone size: -
CDR3 DNA: TGCAGCGCCGGGACAGGGGATTACAATGAGCAGTACTTC
CDR3 protein: CSAGTGDYNEQYF

D gene: TRBD2
V gene: TRBV2
J gene: TRBJ2-1
clone size: -
CDR3 DNA: TGTGCCAGCATTAGCGGGAGAGGGCAGTTCTTC
CDR3 protein: CASISGRGQFF

D gene: -
V gene: TRBV12-3/TRBV12-4
J gene: TRBJ1-2
clone size: few
CDR3 DNA: TGTGCCAGCACCTTGGGGGGTACAGGGACGTCGAATGGCTACACCTTC
CDR3 protein: CASTLGGTGTSNGYTF

D gene: -
V gene: TRBV7-8
J gene: TRBJ2-1
clone size: few
CDR3 DNA: TGTGCCAGCAGCTTAGCTAAAGGCCACAATGAGCAGTTCTTC
CDR3 protein: CASSLAKGHNEQFF

D gene: -
V gene: TRBV28
J gene: TRBJ1-2
clone size: few
CDR3 DNA: TGTGCCAGCAGTCGTGGGGGGCTCAACTATGGCTACACCTTC
CDR3 protein: CASSRGGLNYGYTF

D gene: -
V gene: TRBV20-1
J gene: TRBJ2-7
clone size: -
CDR3 DNA: TGCAGTGCTAGTCCCGGGACTCACGAGCAGTACTTC
CDR3 protein: CSASPGTHEQYF

D gene: -
V gene: TRBV29-1
J gene: TRBJ1-4
clone size: -
CDR3 DNA: TGCAGCGTGTCAGTCCAGCCTAATGAAAAACTGTTTTTT
CDR3 protein: CSVSVQPNEKLFF

D gene: -
V gene: TRBV20-1
J gene: TRBJ1-1
clone size: -
CDR3 DNA: TGCAGTGCTAGAGGAAAGGGTTACAACACTGAAGCTTTCTTT
CDR3 protein: CSARGKGYNTEAFF

D gene: TRBD1
V gene: TRBV7-9
J gene: TRBJ1-2
clone size: -
CDR3 DNA: TGTGCCAGCAGCGGAGACAGGGAGGCCCCCTATGGCTACACCTTC
CDR3 protein: CASSGDREAPYGYTF

D gene: TRBD2
V gene: TRBV5-1
J gene: TRBJ2-3
clone size: -
CDR3 DNA: TGCGCCAGCAGCTTGGGCGGCTCCGGGGGGGATACGCAGTATTTT
CDR3 protein: CASSLGGSGGDTQYF

D gene: -
V gene: TRBV21-1
J gene: TRBJ1-6
clone size: few
CDR3 DNA: TGTGCCAGCACCGTTCGGGGCCGGGGTTCACCCCTCCACTTT
CDR3 protein: CASTVRGRGSPLHF

D gene: -
V gene: TRBV7-2
J gene: TRBJ2-7
clone size: -
CDR3 DNA: TGTGCCAGCAGCTTAGAGGCGACGGCCGGCTCCTACGAGCAGTACTTC
CDR3 protein: CASSLEATAGSYEQYF

D gene: TRBD1
V gene: TRBV5-1
J gene: TRBJ2-3
clone size: -
CDR3 DNA: TGCGCCAGCAGCTTGGAGGGACAGGGTTACACAGATACGCAGTATTTT
CDR3 protein: CASSLEGQGYTDTQYF

D gene: -
V gene: TRBV29-1
J gene: TRBJ2-7
clone size: -
CDR3 DNA: TGCAGCGTTGAAGGCAGCGCGAGGAGCTCCTACGAGCAGTACTTC
CDR3 protein: CSVEGSARSSYEQYF

D gene: TRBD1
V gene: TRBV27
J gene: TRBJ2-6
clone size: few
CDR3 DNA: TGTGCCAGCAGTCTCCGGGACAGGGGATCTGGGGCCAACGTCCTGACTTTC
CDR3 protein: CASSLRDRGSGANVLTF

D gene: -
V gene: TRBV7-9
J gene: TRBJ2-7
clone size: few
CDR3 DNA: TGTGCCAGCAGCTTAGGTTGGCAGACTCTCGACGAGCAGTACTTC
CDR3 protein: CASSLGWQTLDEQYF

D gene: TRBD1
V gene: TRBV6-5
J gene: TRBJ2-1
clone size: -
CDR3 DNA: TGTGCCAGCGGAAACAGGGGCACTGAGTTCTTC
CDR3 protein: CASGNRGTEFF

D gene: -
V gene: TRBV5-1
J gene: TRBJ2-5
clone size: -
CDR3 DNA: TGCGCCAGCAGCCTAGACAGACAGCAGTACTTC
CDR3 protein: CASSLDRQQYF

D gene: -
V gene: TRBV5-1
J gene: TRBJ2-7
clone size: -
CDR3 DNA: TGCGCCAGCAGCTTTTCGACAGGAGCCGCCTACGAGCAGTACTTC
CDR3 protein: CASSFSTGAAYEQYF

D gene: TRBD1
V gene: TRBV12-5
J gene: TRBJ1-1
clone size: -
CDR3 DNA: TGTGCTAGTGGTCTTGGACAGGGACCCACTGAAGCTTTCTTT
CDR3 protein: CASGLGQGPTEAFF

D gene: -
V gene: TRBV7-6
J gene: TRBJ1-5
clone size: -
CDR3 DNA: TGTGCCAGCAGCAACGGGCCTAATCAGCCCCAGCATTTT
CDR3 protein: CASSNGPNQPQHF

D gene: TRBD2
V gene: TRBV7-2
J gene: TRBJ2-7
clone size: -
CDR3 DNA: TGTGCCAGCAGACAGCACCGGACTAGCGGTTCCGAGCAGTACTTC
CDR3 protein: CASRQHRTSGSEQYF

D gene: -
V gene: TRBV24-1
J gene: TRBJ2-3
clone size: -
CDR3 DNA: TGTGCCACCAGTGATTTGACAGCCCAGGGCGGCACAGATACGCAGTATTTT
CDR3 protein: CATSDLTAQGGTDTQYF

D gene: -
V gene: TRBV7-8
J gene: TRBJ2-6
clone size: few
CDR3 DNA: TGTGCCAGCAGCGTCAGGAGGGCCTCCTCGTCTCGGGCCAACGCCCTGACTTTC
CDR3 protein: CASSVRRASSSRANALTF

D gene: -
V gene: TRBV29-1
J gene: TRBJ2-1
clone size: few
CDR3 DNA: TGCAGCGTTGGAGGGAGTCCCTACAATGAGCAGTTCTTC
CDR3 protein: CSVGGSPYNEQFF

D gene: -
V gene: TRBV29-1
J gene: TRBJ1-1
clone size: few
CDR3 DNA: TGCAGCGTTGAGGAACACTCGAACACTGAAGCTTTCTTT
CDR3 protein: CSVEEHSNTEAFF

D gene: -
V gene: TRBV10-2
J gene: TRBJ2-1
clone size: -
CDR3 DNA: TGCGCCAGCAGTGGGACTATAACCTACAATGAGCAGTTCTTC
CDR3 protein: CASSGTITYNEQFF

D gene: TRBD1
V gene: TRBV29-1
J gene: TRBJ2-1
clone size: -
CDR3 DNA: TGCAGCGTTAAAGCAGGGGGCTTTTACAATGAGCAGTTCTTC
CDR3 protein: CSVKAGGFYNEQFF

D gene: -
V gene: TRBV29-1
J gene: TRBJ2-5
clone size: -
CDR3 DNA: TGCAGCGTTGGCTACTTCGAAGAGACCCAGTACTTC
CDR3 protein: CSVGYFEETQYF

D gene: -
V gene: TRBV6-6
J gene: TRBJ1-5
clone size: -
CDR3 DNA: TGTGCCAGCACGCTCGACAGGTATAGCAATCAGCCCCAGCATTTT
CDR3 protein: CASTLDRYSNQPQHF

D gene: -
V gene: TRBV29-1
J gene: TRBJ2-3
clone size: few
CDR3 DNA: TGCAGCGTGGAGCCCAGCACAGATACGCAGTATTTT
CDR3 protein: CSVEPSTDTQYF

D gene: -
V gene: TRBV10-3
J gene: TRBJ2-5
clone size: few
CDR3 DNA: TGTGCCACGCGGGATTGGACCGAAGAGACCCAGTACTTC
CDR3 protein: CATRDWTEETQYF

D gene: -
V gene: TRBV10-3
J gene: TRBJ2-7
clone size: -
CDR3 DNA: TGTGCCACAGGCCCACTGACCTACGAGCAGTACTTC
CDR3 protein: CATGPLTYEQYF

D gene: -
V gene: TRBV11-1
J gene: TRBJ2-1
clone size: many
CDR3 DNA: TGTGCCAGCAGCCGCAGCCCCAGTCGCAATGAGCAGTTCTTC
CDR3 protein: CASSRSPSRNEQFF

D gene: -
V gene: TRBV14
J gene: TRBJ2-1
clone size: few
CDR3 DNA: TGTGCCAGCAGCCAAGTTCCGGCTAGTGACCAGTTCTTC
CDR3 protein: CASSQVPASDQFF

D gene: TRBD2
V gene: TRBV7-9
J gene: TRBJ2-3
clone size: many
CDR3 DNA: TGTGCCAGCAGCCCCAGCGGGGGGGCAGATACGCAGTATTTT
CDR3 protein: CASSPSGGADTQYF

D gene: -
V gene: TRBV11-1
J gene: TRBJ2-1
clone size: -
CDR3 DNA: TGTGCCAGCAGCTTAAGGGTAGCCGAGTACAATGAGCAGTTCTTC
CDR3 protein: CASSLRVAEYNEQFF

D gene: -
V gene: TRBV19
J gene: TRBJ2-7
clone size: few
CDR3 DNA: TGTGCCAGTAGTATTGGGGTCGAGAACTACGAGTACGAGCAGTACTTC
CDR3 protein: CASSIGVENYEYEQYF

D gene: -
V gene: TRBV7-2
J gene: TRBJ2-3
clone size: few
CDR3 DNA: TGTGCCAGCAGCCGGGGACCTGGAGATACGCAGTATTTT
CDR3 protein: CASSRGPGDTQYF

D gene: TRBD2
V gene: TRBV29-1
J gene: TRBJ2-7
clone size: many
CDR3 DNA: TGCAGCGTTCGCCGGGGGGGCGTGTACGAGCAGTACTTC
CDR3 protein: CSVRRGGVYEQYF

D gene: TRBD1
V gene: TRBV28
J gene: TRBJ2-7
clone size: few
CDR3 DNA: TGTGCCAGCAGTTCGACAGGGCATCAATACGAGCAGTACTTC
CDR3 protein: CASSSTGHQYEQYF

D gene: -
V gene: TRBV7-6
J gene: TRBJ2-1
clone size: -
CDR3 DNA: TGTGCCAGCAGCTTATGGAGTAACCTAGCGACCTCCTACAATGAGCAGTTCTTC
CDR3 protein: CASSLWSNLATSYNEQFF

D gene: TRBD1
V gene: TRBV12-3/TRBV12-4
J gene: TRBJ2-1
clone size: -
CDR3 DNA: TGTGCCAGCAGTCAGGGGGTGGGTGAGCAGTTCTTC
CDR3 protein: CASSQGVGEQFF

D gene: -
V gene: TRBV20-1
J gene: TRBJ2-3
clone size: few
CDR3 DNA: TGCAGTAGGCAGGACGGCACAGATACGCAGTATTTT
CDR3 protein: CSRQDGTDTQYF

D gene: TRBD2
V gene: TRBV4-2
J gene: TRBJ2-5
clone size: few
CDR3 DNA: TGTGCCAGCAGCCAACTAGCGGGGGGGCCAGAGACCCAGTACTTC
CDR3 protein: CASSQLAGGPETQYF

D gene: TRBD1
V gene: TRBV29-1
J gene: TRBJ2-3
clone size: -
CDR3 DNA: TGCAGCGATAGGTCCCGGGACAGGGGGAGCACAGATACGCAGTATTTT
CDR3 protein: CSDRSRDRGSTDTQYF